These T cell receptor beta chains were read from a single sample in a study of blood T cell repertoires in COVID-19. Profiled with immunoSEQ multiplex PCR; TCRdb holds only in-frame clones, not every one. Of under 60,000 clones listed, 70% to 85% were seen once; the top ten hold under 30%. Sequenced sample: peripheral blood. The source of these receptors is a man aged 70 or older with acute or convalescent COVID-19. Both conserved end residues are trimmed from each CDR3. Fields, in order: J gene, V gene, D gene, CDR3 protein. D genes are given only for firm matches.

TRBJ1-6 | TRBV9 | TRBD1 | ASSPRQGARYNSPLH
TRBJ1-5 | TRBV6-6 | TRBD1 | ASSSSRQGVTQPQH
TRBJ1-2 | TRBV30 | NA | AWSVMGQNYGYT
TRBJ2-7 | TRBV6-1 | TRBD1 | ASSEGTGNSEQY
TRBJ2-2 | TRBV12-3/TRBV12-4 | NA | ASSSRVGELF
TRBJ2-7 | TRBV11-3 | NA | ASSSGPEGAYEQY
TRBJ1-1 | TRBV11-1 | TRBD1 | ASSLAPTGDTEAF
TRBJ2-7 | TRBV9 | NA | ASSPSGTSYEQY
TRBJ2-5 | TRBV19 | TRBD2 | ATHDGGGETQY
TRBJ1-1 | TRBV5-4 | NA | ASSLFGQMNTEAF
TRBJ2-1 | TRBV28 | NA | ASRFDRRFRYNEQF
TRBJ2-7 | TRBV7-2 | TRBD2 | ASSPGLARSYEQY
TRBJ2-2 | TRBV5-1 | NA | ASSLYSGVPEELF
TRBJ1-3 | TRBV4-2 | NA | ASSQDAPSSGNTIY
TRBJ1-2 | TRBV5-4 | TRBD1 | ASRRDRGNYGYT
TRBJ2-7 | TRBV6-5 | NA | AARQGGRSYEQY
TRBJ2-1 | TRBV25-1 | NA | ASGWMGADEQF
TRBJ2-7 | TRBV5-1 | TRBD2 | ASSLTGLGTDEQY
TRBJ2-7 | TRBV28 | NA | ASSLGGAQGYEQY
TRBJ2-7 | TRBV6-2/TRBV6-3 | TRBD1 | ASSWPGQGIHEQY
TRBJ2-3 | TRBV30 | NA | AWSVQGPNTQY
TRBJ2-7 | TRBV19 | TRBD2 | ASRRRGDSYEQY
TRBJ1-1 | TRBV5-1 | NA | ANPSRKSAGQNTEAF
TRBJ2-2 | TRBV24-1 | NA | ATGPGETNTGELF
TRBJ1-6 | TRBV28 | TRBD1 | ASSLTGKNSPLH
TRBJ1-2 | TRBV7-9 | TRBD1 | ASSSLGTGYNGYGYT
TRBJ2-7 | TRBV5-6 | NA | ASSLDQMEGSSYEQY
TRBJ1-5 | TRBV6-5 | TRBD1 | ASSYDGTGQPQH
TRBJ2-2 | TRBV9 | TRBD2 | ASSVAGTSGPPGELF
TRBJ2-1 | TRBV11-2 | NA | ASSLDPTDREQF